This T cell receptor beta chain stems from a study of blood T cell repertoires in COVID-19. Overall study context: Acute-phase and convalescent COVID-19 samples originated in the United States, Italy and Spain. T cells, B-cell-depleted T cells, or PBMCs provided the cDNA or gDNA that served as material.

In the original analysis: Estimation of nucleated cell counts was performed using reference gene primer amplification. Sequencing was performed with immunoSEQ multiplex PCR; in TCRdb, only in-frame clones are kept and a portion is missing. That table supplies the V and J calls and clone size; D and trimming were determined from the DNA. Of around 58,000 clones listed, roughly 85% are singletons. Deletions cut 1 base from V and 11 bases from J, with 11 bases between. The germline CDR1 and CDR2 sequences are LGHDT and YNNKEL (reference sequence). CDR3 length: 12 amino acids. The sequencing sample was made of peripheral blood. The V gene is TRBV3-1 (or the pseudogene TRBV3-2), the J gene TRBJ1-1; tentatively, D is TRBD1 (6 bases). The receptor comes from a human donor in a cohort sampled during active COVID-19. The CDR3 DNA is TGTGCCAGCAGCCAAGGGGGGCAGGGGGCTTTCTTT. As protein: CASSQGGQGAFF.